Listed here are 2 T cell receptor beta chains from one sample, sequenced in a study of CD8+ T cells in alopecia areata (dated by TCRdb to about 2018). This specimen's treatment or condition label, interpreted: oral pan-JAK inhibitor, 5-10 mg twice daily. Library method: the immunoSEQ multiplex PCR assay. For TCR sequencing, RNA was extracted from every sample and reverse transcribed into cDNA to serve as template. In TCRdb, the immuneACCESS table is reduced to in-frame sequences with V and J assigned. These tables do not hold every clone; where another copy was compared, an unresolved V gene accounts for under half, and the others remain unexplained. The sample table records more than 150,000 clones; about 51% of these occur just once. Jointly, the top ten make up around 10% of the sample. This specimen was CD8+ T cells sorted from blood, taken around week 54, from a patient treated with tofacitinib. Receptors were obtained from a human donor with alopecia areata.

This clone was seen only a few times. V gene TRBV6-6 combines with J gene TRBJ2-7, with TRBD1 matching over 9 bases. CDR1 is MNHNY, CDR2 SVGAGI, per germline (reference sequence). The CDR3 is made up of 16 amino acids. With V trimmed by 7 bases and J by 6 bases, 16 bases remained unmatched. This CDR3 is CASNNLQGAWIGEQYF. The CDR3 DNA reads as TGTGCCAGCAATAATCTACAGGGGGCCTGGATTGGCGAGCAGTACTTC.

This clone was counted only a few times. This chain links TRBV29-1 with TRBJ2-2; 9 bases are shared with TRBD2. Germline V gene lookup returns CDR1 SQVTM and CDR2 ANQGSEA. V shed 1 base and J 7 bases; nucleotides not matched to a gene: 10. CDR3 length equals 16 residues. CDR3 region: CSVEGFGGGAVGELFF. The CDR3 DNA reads TGCAGCGTTGAAGGGTTTGGCGGGGGGGCCGTCGGGGAGCTGTTTTTT.